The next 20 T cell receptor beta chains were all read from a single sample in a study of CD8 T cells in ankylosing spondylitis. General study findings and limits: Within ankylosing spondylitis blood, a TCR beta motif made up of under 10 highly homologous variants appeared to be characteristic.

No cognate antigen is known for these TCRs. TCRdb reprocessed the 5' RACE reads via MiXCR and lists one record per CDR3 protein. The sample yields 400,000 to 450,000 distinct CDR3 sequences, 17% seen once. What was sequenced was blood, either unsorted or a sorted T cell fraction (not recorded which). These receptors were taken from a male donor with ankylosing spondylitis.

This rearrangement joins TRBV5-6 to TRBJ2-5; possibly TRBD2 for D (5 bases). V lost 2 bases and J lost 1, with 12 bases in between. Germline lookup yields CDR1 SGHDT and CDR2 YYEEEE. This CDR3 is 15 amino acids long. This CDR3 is CASSFFRDPQETQYF. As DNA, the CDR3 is TGTGCCAGCAGCTTTTTTCGGGATCCCCAAGAGACCCAGTACTTC.

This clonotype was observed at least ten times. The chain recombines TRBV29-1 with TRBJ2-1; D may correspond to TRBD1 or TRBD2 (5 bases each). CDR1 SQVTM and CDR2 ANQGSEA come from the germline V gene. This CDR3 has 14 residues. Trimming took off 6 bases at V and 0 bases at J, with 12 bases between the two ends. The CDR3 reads CSVLGTYSYNEQFF. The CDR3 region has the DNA TGCAGCGTCCTCGGGACCTACTCCTACAATGAGCAGTTCTTC.

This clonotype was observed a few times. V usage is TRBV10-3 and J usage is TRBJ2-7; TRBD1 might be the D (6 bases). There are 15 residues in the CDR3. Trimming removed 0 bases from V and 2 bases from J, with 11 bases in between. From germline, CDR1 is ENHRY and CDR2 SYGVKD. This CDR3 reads CAISESGRGAYEQYF. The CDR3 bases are TGTGCCATCAGTGAGTCAGGCAGGGGAGCCTACGAGCAGTACTTC.

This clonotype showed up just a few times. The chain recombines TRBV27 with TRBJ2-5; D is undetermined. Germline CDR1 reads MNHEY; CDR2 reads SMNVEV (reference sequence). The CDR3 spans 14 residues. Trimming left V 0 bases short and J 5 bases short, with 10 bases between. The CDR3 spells CASSLSLGLETQYF. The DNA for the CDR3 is TGTGCCAGCAGTTTATCGCTAGGGTTGGAGACCCAGTACTTC.

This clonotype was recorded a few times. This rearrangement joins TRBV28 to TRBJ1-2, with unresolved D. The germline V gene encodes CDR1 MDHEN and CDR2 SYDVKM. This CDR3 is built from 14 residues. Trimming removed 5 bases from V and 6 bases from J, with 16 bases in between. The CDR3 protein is CASSPPTGMNGYTF. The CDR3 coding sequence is TGTGCCAGCAGTCCGCCGACGGGGATGAATGGCTACACCTTC.

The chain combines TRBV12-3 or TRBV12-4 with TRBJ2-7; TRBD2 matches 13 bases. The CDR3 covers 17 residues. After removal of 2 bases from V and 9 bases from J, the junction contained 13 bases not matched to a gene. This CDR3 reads CASSLSTSGRAAVGQYF. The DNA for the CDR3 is TGTGCCAGCAGTTTAAGTACTAGCGGGAGGGCCGCAGTAGGGCAGTACTTC.

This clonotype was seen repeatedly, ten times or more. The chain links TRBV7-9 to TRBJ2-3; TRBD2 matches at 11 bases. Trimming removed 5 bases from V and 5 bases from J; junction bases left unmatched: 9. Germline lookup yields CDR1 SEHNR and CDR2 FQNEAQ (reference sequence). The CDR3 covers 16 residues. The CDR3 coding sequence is TGTGCCAGCAGCAGGCATAGCGGGGGGGCCCAAGATACGCAGTATTTT. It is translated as CASSRHSGGAQDTQYF. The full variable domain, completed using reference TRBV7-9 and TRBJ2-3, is DTGVSQNPRHKITKRGQNVTFRCDPISEHNRLYWYRQTLGQGPEFLTYFQNEAQLEKSRLLSDRFSAERPKGSFSTLEIQRTEQGDSAMYLCASSRHSGGAQDTQYFGPGTRLTVL.

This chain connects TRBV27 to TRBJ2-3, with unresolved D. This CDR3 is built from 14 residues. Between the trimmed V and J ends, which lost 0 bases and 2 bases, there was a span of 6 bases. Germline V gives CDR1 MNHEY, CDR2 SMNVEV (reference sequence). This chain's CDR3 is CASSLSSPTDTQYF. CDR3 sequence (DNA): TGTGCCAGCAGTTTATCTTCTCCCACAGATACGCAGTATTTT.

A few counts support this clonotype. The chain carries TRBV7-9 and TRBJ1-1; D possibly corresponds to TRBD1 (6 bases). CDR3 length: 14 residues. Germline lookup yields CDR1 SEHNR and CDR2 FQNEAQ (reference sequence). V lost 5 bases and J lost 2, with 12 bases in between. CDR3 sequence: CASSVAGANTEAFF. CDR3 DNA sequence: TGTGCCAGCAGCGTCGCAGGGGCAAACACTGAAGCTTTCTTT.

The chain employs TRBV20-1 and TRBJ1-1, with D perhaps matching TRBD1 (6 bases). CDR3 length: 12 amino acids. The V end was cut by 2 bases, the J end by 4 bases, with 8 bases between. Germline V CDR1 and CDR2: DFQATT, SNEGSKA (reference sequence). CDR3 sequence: CSARWGRTEAFF. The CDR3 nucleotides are TGCAGTGCTAGATGGGGGCGCACTGAAGCTTTCTTT.

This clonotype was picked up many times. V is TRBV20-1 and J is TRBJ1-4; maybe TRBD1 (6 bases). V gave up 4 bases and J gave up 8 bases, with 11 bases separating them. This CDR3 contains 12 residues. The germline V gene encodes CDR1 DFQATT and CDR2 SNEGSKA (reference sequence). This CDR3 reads CSANPGQEKLFF. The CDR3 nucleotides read TGCAGTGCTAACCCGGGACAAGAAAAACTGTTTTTT.

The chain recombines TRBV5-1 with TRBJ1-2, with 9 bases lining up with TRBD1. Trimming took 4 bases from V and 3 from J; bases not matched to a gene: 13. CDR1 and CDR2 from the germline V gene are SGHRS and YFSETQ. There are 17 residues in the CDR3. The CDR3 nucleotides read TGCGCCAGCAGCCCGAAGACCGGGACAGGGACTTACTATGGCTACACCTTC. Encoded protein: CASSPKTGTGTYYGYTF.

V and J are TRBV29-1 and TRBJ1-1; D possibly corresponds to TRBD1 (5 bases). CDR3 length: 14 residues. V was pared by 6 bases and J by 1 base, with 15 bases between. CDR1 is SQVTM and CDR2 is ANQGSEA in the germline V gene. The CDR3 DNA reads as TGCAGCGTCGAGTTGGGGGTACGGAACACTGAAGCTTTCTTT. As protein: CSVELGVRNTEAFF.

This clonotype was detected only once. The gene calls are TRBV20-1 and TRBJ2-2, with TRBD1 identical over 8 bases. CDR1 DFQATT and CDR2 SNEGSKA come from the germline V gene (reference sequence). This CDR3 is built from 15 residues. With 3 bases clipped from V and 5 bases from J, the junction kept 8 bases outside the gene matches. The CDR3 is CSARARTGKTGELFF. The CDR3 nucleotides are TGCAGTGCTAGGGCCAGGACAGGGAAAACCGGGGAGCTGTTTTTT.

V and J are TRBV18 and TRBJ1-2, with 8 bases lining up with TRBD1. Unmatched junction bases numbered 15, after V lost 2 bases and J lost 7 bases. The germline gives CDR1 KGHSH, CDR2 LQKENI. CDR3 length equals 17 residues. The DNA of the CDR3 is TGTGCCAGCTCACCAAAGACTTCAGGGGGCCCACCCCGTGGCTACACCTTC. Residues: CASSPKTSGGPPRGYTF. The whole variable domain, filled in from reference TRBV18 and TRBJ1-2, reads NAGVMQNPRHLVRRRGQEARLRCSPMKGHSHVYWYRQLPEEGLKFMVYLQKENIIDESGMPKERFSAEFPKEGPSILRIQQVVRGDSAAYFCASSPKTSGGPPRGYTFGSGTRLTVV.

CDR3 sequence: CASGDRDRGIQPQHF. The CDR3 region has the DNA TGTGCCAGCGGGGACCGGGACAGGGGGATTCAGCCCCAGCATTTT. The chain uses TRBV6-1 and TRBJ1-5; TRBD1 matches 11 bases. There are 15 residues in the CDR3. Trimming removed 8 bases from V and 6 bases from J; junction bases left unmatched: 9. The germline gives CDR1 MNHNS, CDR2 SASEGT.

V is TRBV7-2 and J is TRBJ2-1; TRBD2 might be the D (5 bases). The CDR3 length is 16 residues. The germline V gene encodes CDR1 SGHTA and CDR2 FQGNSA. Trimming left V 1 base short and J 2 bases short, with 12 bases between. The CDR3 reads CASSLGGRSTYNEQFF. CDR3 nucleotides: TGTGCCAGCAGCTTAGGAGGGCGGTCCACCTACAATGAGCAGTTCTTC.

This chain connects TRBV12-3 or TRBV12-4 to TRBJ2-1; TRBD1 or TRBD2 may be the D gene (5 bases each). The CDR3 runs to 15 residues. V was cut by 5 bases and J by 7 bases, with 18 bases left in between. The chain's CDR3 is CASSGKQFWGNEQFF. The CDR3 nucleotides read TGTGCCAGCAGTGGGAAACAATTTTGGGGGAATGAGCAGTTCTTC.

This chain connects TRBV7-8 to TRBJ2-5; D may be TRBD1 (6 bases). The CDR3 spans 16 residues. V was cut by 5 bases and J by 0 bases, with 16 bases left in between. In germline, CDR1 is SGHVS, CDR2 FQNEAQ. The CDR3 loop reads CASSHRIRGNQETQYF. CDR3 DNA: TGTGCCAGCAGCCACCGAATCAGGGGCAACCAAGAGACCCAGTACTTC.

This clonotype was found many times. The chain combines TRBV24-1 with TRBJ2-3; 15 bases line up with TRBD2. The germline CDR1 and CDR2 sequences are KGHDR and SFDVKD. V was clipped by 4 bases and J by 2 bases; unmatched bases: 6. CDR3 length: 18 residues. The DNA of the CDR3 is TGTGCCACCAGTGACCCCGGGACTAGCGGGAGGACCACAGATACGCAGTATTTT. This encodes CATSDPGTSGRTTDTQYF.